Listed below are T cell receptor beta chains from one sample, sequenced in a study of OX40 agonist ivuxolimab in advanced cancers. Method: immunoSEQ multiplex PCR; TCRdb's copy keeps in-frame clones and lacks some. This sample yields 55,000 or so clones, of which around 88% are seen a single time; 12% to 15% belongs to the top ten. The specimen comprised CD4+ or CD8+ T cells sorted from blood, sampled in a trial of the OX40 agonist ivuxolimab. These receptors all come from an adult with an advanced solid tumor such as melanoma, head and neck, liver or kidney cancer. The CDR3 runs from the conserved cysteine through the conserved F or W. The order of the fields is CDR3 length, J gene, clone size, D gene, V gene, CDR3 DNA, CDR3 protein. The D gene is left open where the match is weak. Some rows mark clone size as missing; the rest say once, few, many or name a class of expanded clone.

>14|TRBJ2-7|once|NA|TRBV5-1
TGCGCCAGCACCCCCCATGAGGTGGGGTACGAGCAGTACTTC
CASTPHEVGYEQYF
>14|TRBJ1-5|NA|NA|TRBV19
TGTGCCAGTATCCCTAGGGGGGGGAATCAGCCCCAGCATTTT
CASIPRGGNQPQHF
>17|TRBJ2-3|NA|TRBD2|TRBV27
TGTGCCAGCAGTTTCCGGCTAGCGGGGGGCGGGGCAGATACGCAGTATTTT
CASSFRLAGGGADTQYF
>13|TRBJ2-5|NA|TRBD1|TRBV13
TGTGCCAGCAGCCCCAGGGGGAGATGGACCCAGTACTTC
CASSPRGRWTQYF
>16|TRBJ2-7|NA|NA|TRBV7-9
TGTGCCAGCACACCCTCTAGGGGGGGAGGGTCCTACGAGCAGTACTTC
CASTPSRGGGSYEQYF
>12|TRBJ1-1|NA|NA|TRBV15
TGTGCCACCAGCCCCTGGAGGACTGAAGCTTTCTTT
CATSPWRTEAFF
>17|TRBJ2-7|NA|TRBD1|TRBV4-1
TGCGCCAGCAGCCAAGATCCTCCGGACAGGGGTTGGTACGAGCAGTACTTC
CASSQDPPDRGWYEQYF
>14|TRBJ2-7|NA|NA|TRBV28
TGTGCCAGCAGTCCGATCCGGGACAACAACGAGCAGTACTTC
CASSPIRDNNEQYF
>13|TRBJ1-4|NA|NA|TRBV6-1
TGTGCCAGCAGTGGGTCAACTAATGAAAAACTGTTTTTT
CASSGSTNEKLFF
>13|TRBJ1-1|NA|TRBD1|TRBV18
TGTGCCAGCTCATCCGGACAGGACACTGAAGCTTTCTTT
CASSSGQDTEAFF
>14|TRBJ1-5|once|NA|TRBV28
TGTGCCAGCAGAGATCAAAGGGGCAGCCAGCCCCAGCATTTT
CASRDQRGSQPQHF
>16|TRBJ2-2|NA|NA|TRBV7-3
TGTGCCAGCAGCCAAGGAGGCAGGGTGAACACCGGGGAGCTGTTTTTT
CASSQGGRVNTGELFF
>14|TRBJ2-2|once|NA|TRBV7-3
TGTGCCAGCTGCCCGGGACCAGACACCGGGGAGCTGTTTTTT
CASCPGPDTGELFF
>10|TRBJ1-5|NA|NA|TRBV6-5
TGTGCCAGCACCCCAGGGACCCAGCATTTT
CASTPGTQHF
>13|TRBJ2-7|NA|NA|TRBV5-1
TGCGCCAGCAGACGAACCCCCTCCTACGAGCAGTACTTC
CASRRTPSYEQYF
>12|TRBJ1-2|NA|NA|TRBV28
TGTGCCAGCAGTTTGGTCTCCCATGGCTACACCTTC
CASSLVSHGYTF
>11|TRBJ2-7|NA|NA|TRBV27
TGTGCCAGCAGTCAAGGGAACGAGCAGTACTTC
CASSQGNEQYF